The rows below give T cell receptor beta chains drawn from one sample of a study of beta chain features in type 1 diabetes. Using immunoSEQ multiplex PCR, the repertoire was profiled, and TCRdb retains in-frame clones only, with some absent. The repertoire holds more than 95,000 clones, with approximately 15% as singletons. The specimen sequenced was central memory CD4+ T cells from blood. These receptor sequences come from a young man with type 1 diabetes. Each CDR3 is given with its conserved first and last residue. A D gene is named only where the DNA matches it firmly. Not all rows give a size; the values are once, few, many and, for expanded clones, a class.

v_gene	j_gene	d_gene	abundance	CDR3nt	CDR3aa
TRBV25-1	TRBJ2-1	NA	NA	TGTGCCAGCAGTGGCTATCAGTCAACAGGGATTACCTACAATGAGCAGTTCTTC	CASSGYQSTGITYNEQFF
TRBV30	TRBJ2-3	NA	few	TGTGCCTGGAGTGTATCCCACTCCACAGATACGCAGTATTTT	CAWSVSHSTDTQYF
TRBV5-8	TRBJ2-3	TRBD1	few	TGTGCCAGCAGCTTCAAGGGGGCCACAGATACGCAGTATTTT	CASSFKGATDTQYF
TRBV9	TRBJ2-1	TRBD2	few	TGTGCCAGCAGCGTGATAGCGGGAGCAAACAATGAGCAGTTCTTC	CASSVIAGANNEQFF
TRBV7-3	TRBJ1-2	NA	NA	TGTGCCAGCAGCTTTAGGACAGATGAGTATGGCTACACCTTC	CASSFRTDEYGYTF
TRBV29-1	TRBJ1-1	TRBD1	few	TGCAGCGTTGAAGGGGACAGGGGGACTGAAGCTTTCTTT	CSVEGDRGTEAFF
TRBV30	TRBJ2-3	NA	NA	TGTGCGGGGGGAAGGGAAGGGGCTTCCCCGGGAGATACGCAGTATTTT	CAGGREGASPGDTQYF
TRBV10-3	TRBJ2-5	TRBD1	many	TGTGCCATCAGTAGACAGGGTAACCCTTCACAAGAGACCCAGTACTTC	CAISRQGNPSQETQYF
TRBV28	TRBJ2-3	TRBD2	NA	TGTGCCAGCAGGACCCCGGGACTAGCGGCGACAGATACGCAGTATTTT	CASRTPGLAATDTQYF
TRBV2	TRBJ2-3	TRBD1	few	TGTGCCAGCAGGCTAGGGGGCGATACGCAGTATTTT	CASRLGGDTQYF
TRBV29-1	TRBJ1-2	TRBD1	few	TGCAGCGGTGAGGGTAGGGGGCTTGGCTACACCTTC	CSGEGRGLGYTF
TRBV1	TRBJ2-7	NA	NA	TGCACCAGCAGCCACGAAAGGGCAAGACCCCGTTTCTACGAGCAGTACTTC	CTSSHERARPRFYEQYF
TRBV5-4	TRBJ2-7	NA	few	TGTGCCAGCGGTACGAACGTCCAGGGGGGGAACGAGCAGTACTTC	CASGTNVQGGNEQYF
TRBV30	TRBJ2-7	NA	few	TGTGCCTGGAGTGTAGGGCTAGCCTACGAGCAGTACTTC	CAWSVGLAYEQYF
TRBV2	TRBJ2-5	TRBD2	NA	TGTGCCAGCAGTGAAGTTAGCGGGGGCCAAGAGACCCAGTACTTC	CASSEVSGGQETQYF
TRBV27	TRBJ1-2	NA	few	TGTGCCAGCAGTTTGGGGGGAAACTATGGCTACACCTTC	CASSLGGNYGYTF
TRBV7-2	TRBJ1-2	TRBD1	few	TGTGCCAGCAGCTATTTAGGACAGGGGGCTTTTGGCTACACCTTC	CASSYLGQGAFGYTF
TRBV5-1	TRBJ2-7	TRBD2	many	TGCGCCAGCGGAACTAGCGGGAGAGGTTACGAGCAGTACTTC	CASGTSGRGYEQYF
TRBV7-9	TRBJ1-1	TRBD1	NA	TGTGCCAGCAGCTTTCAGGGGGTCACTGAAGCTTTCTTT	CASSFQGVTEAFF
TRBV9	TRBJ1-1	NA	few	TGTGCCAGCAACCGATTACACGACCCGAACACTGAAGCTTGCTTT	CASNRLHDPNTEACF
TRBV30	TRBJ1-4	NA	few	TGTGCCTGGGGGACATCGAGAGGCTCGCAGGAAAAACTGTTTTTT	CAWGTSRGSQEKLFF
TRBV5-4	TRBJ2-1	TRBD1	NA	TGTGCCAGCAGCTCGGACAGGGGAAGTAATGAGCAGTTCTTC	CASSSDRGSNEQFF
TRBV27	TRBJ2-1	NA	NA	TGTGCCAGCAGTTTAGAGCAGGGTGAGCAGTTCTTC	CASSLEQGEQFF
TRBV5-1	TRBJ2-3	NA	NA	TGCGCCAGCAGCTTAGCAAGAACAGATACGCAGTATTTT	CASSLARTDTQYF
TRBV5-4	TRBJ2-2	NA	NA	TGTGCCAGCAGCTTGGAAGCTAACACCGGGGAGCTGTTTTTT	CASSLEANTGELFF
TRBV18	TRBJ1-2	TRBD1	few	TGTGCCAGCTCACTGGTGTTTACAGGGGATGGCTACACCTTC	CASSLVFTGDGYTF
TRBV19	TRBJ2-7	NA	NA	TGTGCCAGTAGTAGCCATGGGACTTTAGGAACCTACGAGCAGTACTTC	CASSSHGTLGTYEQYF
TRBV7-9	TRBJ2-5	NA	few	TGTGCCAGCAGCTTAGGTGCCTCCTGGCGAGAGACCCAGTACTTC	CASSLGASWRETQYF
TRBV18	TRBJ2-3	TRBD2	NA	TGTGCCAGCTCGCCGGGACTAGCGGGATTTGGAGATACGCAGTATTTT	CASSPGLAGFGDTQYF
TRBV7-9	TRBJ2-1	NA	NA	TGTGCCAGCAGCTCCGAACGCCTAACGCAGTTCTTC	CASSSERLTQFF
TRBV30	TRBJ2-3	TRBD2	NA	TGTGCCTGGAGGCAACCTAGCGGTAGCACAGATACGCAGTATTTT	CAWRQPSGSTDTQYF
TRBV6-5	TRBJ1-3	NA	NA	TGTGCCAGCACCTATAGTTCCGCCTCTGGAAACACCATATATTTT	CASTYSSASGNTIYF
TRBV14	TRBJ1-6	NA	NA	TGTGCCAGCAGCCAGGCCCTTAATTCACCCCTCCACTTT	CASSQALNSPLHF
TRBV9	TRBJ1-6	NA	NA	TGTGCCAGCAGCGCGGGTACGGATAATTCACCCCTCCACTTT	CASSAGTDNSPLHF
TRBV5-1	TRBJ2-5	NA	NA	TGCGCCAGCAGCAGGTCACCCCAAGAGACCCAGTACTTC	CASSRSPQETQYF
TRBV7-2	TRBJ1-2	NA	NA	TGTGCCAGCAGCTTGGACAGCTCCTTAATAGGCTACACCTTC	CASSLDSSLIGYTF
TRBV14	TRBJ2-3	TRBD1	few	TGTGCCAGCAGCCAGGTTGGACAGGGCACAGATACGCAGTATTTT	CASSQVGQGTDTQYF
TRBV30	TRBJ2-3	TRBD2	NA	TGTGCCTGGAGTCCCCCAGCGGGGGGGGATACGCAGTATTTT	CAWSPPAGGDTQYF
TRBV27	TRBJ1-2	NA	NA	TGTGCCAGCAGCCACGCGGGCCCACAGGGTTATGGCTACACCTTC	CASSHAGPQGYGYTF
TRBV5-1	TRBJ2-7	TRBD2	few	TGCGCCAGCAGCTCGACTAGCGAGCCAAGCCTGGGGCAGTACTTC	CASSSTSEPSLGQYF
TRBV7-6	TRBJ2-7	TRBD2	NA	TGTGCCAGCAGCTCGGGACTAGCGGGGGTTTACGAGCAGTACTTC	CASSSGLAGVYEQYF
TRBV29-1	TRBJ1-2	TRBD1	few	TGCAGCGGCGGGACAGGGGACGGCTACACCTTC	CSGGTGDGYTF
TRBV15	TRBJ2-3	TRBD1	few	TGTGCCACCAGCAGGGACAGGGGGCCTTATACGCAGTATTTT	CATSRDRGPYTQYF
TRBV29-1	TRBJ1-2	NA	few	TGCAGCGTTGTCGGCGGAGGGAGTGGCTATGGCTACACCTTC	CSVVGGGSGYGYTF
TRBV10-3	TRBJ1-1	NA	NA	TGTGCCATCAGTGACCAGGAGGACGCTGAAGCTTTCTTT	CAISDQEDAEAFF
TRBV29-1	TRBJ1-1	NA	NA	TGCAGCGTTGAAAGGCAGGGAGAAACTGAAGCTTTCTTT	CSVERQGETEAFF